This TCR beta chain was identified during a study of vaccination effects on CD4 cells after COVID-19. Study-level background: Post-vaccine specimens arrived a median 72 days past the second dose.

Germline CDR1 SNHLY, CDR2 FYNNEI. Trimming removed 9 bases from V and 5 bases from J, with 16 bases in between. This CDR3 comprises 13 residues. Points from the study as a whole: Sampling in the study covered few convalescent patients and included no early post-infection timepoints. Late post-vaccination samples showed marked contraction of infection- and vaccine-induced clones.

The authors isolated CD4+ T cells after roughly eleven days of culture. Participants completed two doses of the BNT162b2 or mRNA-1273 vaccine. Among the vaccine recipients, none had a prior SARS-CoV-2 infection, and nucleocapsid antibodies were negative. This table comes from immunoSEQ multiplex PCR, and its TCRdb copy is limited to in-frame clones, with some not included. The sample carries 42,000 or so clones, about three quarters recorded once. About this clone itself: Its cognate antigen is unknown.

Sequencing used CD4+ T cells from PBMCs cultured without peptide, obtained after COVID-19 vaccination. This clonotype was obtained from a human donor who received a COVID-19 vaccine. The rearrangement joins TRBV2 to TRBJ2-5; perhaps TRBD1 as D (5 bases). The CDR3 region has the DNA TGTGCCAGTTCACAGGACGCTGGGGAGACCCAGTACTTC. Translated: CASSQDAGETQYF.